The clone carrying this TCR beta chain has ten or more counts. The antigen remains unidentified. The CDR3 sequence is 16 residues long. Germline V gives CDR1 SGHTA, CDR2 FQGNSA. V gave up 1 base and J gave up 2 bases, with 13 bases separating them. The sample is drawn from a study of T cells after posttransplantation cyclophosphamide. Data came from immunoSEQ multiplex PCR; TCRdb stores just in-frame clones and leaves some out. The sample holds about 12,000 clones, and no clone turns up only once. Notes on the study in general: Blood and skin or GI T cell repertoires showed limited TRB overlap. Donor CD8+ memory clones often dominated recipient blood repertoires at later times.

Sequenced material: PBMCs. This chain links TRBV7-2 with TRBJ2-3; maybe TRBD2 (5 bases). This TCR was recovered from a woman between 35 and 50 years old in good health, CMV-negative, and a related stem cell transplant donor. CDR3 in amino acids: CASSLGEGSLTDTQYF. The DNA for the CDR3 is TGTGCCAGCAGCTTAGGTGAGGGCTCTCTCACAGATACGCAGTATTTT.